One and the same sample provided the 7 T cell receptor beta chains below, sequenced in a study of cytomegalovirus exposure and HLA in healthy donors. Researchers ran the PCR with 60 Vbeta and 13 Jbeta primers. Libraries were prepared by immunoSEQ multiplex PCR; TCRdb keeps only in-frame clonotypes and omits some of them. The repertoire has some 190,000 clones, 85% of them found once; the top ten carry 1%. Sequencing was performed on PBMCs. The receptors derive from a boy aged 2 to 9 in good health and CMV-seronegative.

V gene TRBV7-9 combines with J gene TRBJ1-1, with unresolved D. Trimming left V 2 bases short and J 0 bases short, with 7 bases between. The germline gives CDR1 SEHNR, CDR2 FQNEAQ (reference sequence). CDR3 length: 14 residues. This CDR3 reads CASSLKAMNTEAFF. In DNA, the CDR3 is TGTGCCAGCAGCTTAAAAGCGATGAACACTGAAGCTTTCTTT.

The V gene is TRBV5-6, the J gene TRBJ1-2; 8 bases map to TRBD1. V was pared by 1 base and J by 4 bases, with 6 bases of the junction left unmatched. Germline V gene lookup returns CDR1 SGHDT and CDR2 YYEEEE. CDR3 size: 15 residues. The CDR3 bases are TGTGCCAGCAGCTTGTCAGGGGGCGAAGGCTATGGCTACACCTTC. This encodes CASSLSGGEGYGYTF.

The V and J genes are TRBV2 and TRBJ2-3; 15 positions agree with TRBD2. The CDR3 runs to 14 residues. V was clipped by 6 bases and J by 5 bases; unmatched bases: 0. Germline values: CDR1 SNHLY, CDR2 FYNNEI. CDR3 DNA sequence: TGTGCCAGCAGGGGACTAGCGGGAGGAGATACGCAGTATTTT. Its translation is CASRGLAGGDTQYF.

The gene calls are TRBV11-2 and TRBJ2-4; 9 nucleotides line up with TRBD1. The germline gives CDR1 SGHAT, CDR2 FQNNGV. V lost 0 bases to trimming and J lost 1 base; unmatched junction nucleotides: 13. The CDR3 is 20 residues long. The CDR3 protein is CASSLDSGTGRSLAKNIQYF. In DNA, the CDR3 is TGTGCCAGCAGCTTAGATTCGGGGACAGGGAGGTCTCTTGCCAAAAACATTCAGTACTTC.

The chain has TRBV11-2 and TRBJ2-7, with D hard to call. Germline V gene lookup returns CDR1 SGHAT and CDR2 FQNNGV. V shed 4 bases and J shed 7 bases, with 17 bases lying between them. The CDR3 covers 14 residues. The CDR3 here is CASSSALPRWEQYF. CDR3 DNA sequence: TGTGCCAGCAGCTCCGCTTTACCGCGCTGGGAGCAGTACTTC.

This chain uses TRBV2 with TRBJ1-3; D is unresolved. The CDR3 runs to 19 residues. V was cut by 4 bases and J by 0 bases, with 22 bases left in between. Per the germline V gene, CDR1 is SNHLY and CDR2 is FYNNEI. The CDR3 protein is CASSVLNKRKSISGNTIYF. The CDR3, as DNA: TGTGCCAGCAGTGTCTTGAACAAGCGCAAATCAATCTCTGGAAACACCATATATTTT.

This CDR3 is CASSLVPPTDTQYF. The CDR3 nucleotides read TGTGCCAGCAGCCTAGTCCCCCCCACAGATACGCAGTATTTT. The chain joins TRBV6-6 to TRBJ2-3; D unclear. The CDR3 length is 14 residues. The germline V gene has CDR1 MNHNY and CDR2 SVGAGI (reference sequence). V lost 6 bases to trimming and J lost 2 bases, with 12 bases between them.